This entry describes one TCR beta chain. The antigen is undetermined. The CDR3 length is 15 residues. Trimming took 7 bases from V and 2 from J; bases not matched to a gene: 5. The germline CDR1 and CDR2 sequences are SEHNR and FQNEAQ (reference sequence). The data derive from a study of OX40 agonist ivuxolimab in advanced cancers. Study information: Ivuxolimab was administered intravenously to patients at 0.01 to 10 mg/kg every 2 weeks. General observations from the study: Partly responding patients at 0.1-3.0 mg/kg showed some of the smallest clonal expansion.

The repertoire was sequenced with immunoSEQ multiplex PCR; TCRdb's copy has only in-frame clones and lacks some. Among about 61,000 clones listed, approximately 81% were seen once. The V call is TRBV7-9, the J call TRBJ2-5, with TRBD2 identical over 12 bases. The specimen was CD4+ or CD8+ T cells sorted from blood, collected in a trial of the OX40 agonist ivuxolimab. The TCR was taken from an adult with an advanced solid tumor such as melanoma, head and neck, liver or kidney cancer. The CDR3 spells CASTRTSGNQETQYF. CDR3 DNA: TGTGCCAGCACGAGGACTAGCGGGAATCAAGAGACCCAGTACTTC.